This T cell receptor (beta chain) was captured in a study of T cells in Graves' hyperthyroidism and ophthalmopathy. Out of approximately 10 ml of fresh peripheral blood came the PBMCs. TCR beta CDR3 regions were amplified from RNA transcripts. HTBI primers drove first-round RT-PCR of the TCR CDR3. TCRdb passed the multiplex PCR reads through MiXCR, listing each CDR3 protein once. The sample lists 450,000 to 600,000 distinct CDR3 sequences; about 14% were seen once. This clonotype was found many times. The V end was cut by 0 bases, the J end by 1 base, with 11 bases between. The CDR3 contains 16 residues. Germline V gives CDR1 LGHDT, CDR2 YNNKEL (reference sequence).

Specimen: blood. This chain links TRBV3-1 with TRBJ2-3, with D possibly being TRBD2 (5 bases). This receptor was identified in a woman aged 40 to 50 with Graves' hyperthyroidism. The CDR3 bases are TGTGCCAGCAGCCAAGATCTGGGAGCGGGCACAGATACGCAGTATTTT. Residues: CASSQDLGAGTDTQYF.